The 4 T cell receptor beta chains listed next were all sequenced from one sample in a study of shared clonotypes between healthy human individuals. Generated by immunoSEQ multiplex PCR, the TCRdb table keeps only in-frame clones and is missing some. The sample has 2,100,000 or so clones, approximately 94% seen once. Sequences were obtained from naive CD4+ T cells sorted from blood. Subset meaning: CD45RA+ positively selected. The receptors derive from a man in his late teens or twenties in good health.

This clone has only a few counts. This chain uses TRBV7-9 with TRBJ2-2; D remains ambiguous. The germline V gene has CDR1 SEHNR and CDR2 FQNEAQ (reference sequence). The CDR3 is 13 residues long. V shed 3 bases and J shed 4 bases, with 6 bases lying between them. This CDR3 reads CASSFEFTGELFF. Here the CDR3 DNA reads TGTGCCAGCAGCTTTGAGTTCACCGGGGAGCTGTTTTTT.

V gene TRBV7-2 combines with J gene TRBJ2-7; D might be TRBD2 (6 bases). The CDR3 has 17 residues. V lost 2 bases, J lost 5 bases, and 22 bases lay in between. Germline lookup yields CDR1 SGHTA and CDR2 FQGNSA. CDR3 residues: CASSLSGVVGGIHEQYF. CDR3 DNA sequence: TGTGCCAGCAGCTTATCAGGAGTCGTTGGAGGGATCCACGAGCAGTACTTC. The variable domain in full, completed from reference TRBV7-2 and TRBJ2-7, reads GAGVSQSPSNKVTEKGKDVELRCDPISGHTALYWYRQSLGQGLEFLIYFQGNSAPDKSGLPSDRFSAERTGGSVSTLTIQRTQQEDSAVYLCASSLSGVVGGIHEQYFGPGTRLTVT.

This clone showed up just once. The chain combines TRBV10-3 with TRBJ2-1; 12 bases line up with TRBD2. After removal of 0 bases from V and 4 bases from J, the junction contained 4 bases not matched to a gene. In germline, CDR1 is ENHRY, CDR2 SYGVKD. This CDR3 is built from 17 residues. DNA of the CDR3: TGTGCCATCAGTGAGTCTCGGCTAGCGGGAGGGTACAATGAGCAGTTCTTC. Translated: CAISESRLAGGYNEQFF.

This clone was detected once. This chain joins TRBV29-1 and TRBJ2-7; either TRBD1 or TRBD2 may fit D (6 bases each). Germline V gene lookup returns CDR1 SQVTM and CDR2 ANQGSEA. Trimming removed 1 base at V and 2 bases at J, with 12 bases between. This CDR3 has 14 amino acids. In DNA, the CDR3 is TGCAGCGTTGAAGGCCCCGGGGGCACCTACGAGCAGTACTTC. It translates to CSVEGPGGTYEQYF.